The clone carrying this T cell receptor (beta chain) was found many times. Its target is not known. Via MiXCR, TCRdb re-called the 5' RACE reads, giving one row per CDR3 protein. This sample carries under 75,000 distinct CDR3 sequences, 5.2% of them seen once, and the ten largest clones take about 5.3%. The source of the sample is a study of neurological immune-mediated disorders. Study-level points and caveats: Grouping of repertoires by phylogeny put those of 18 of 34 multiple sclerosis patients into a single related-CDR3 cluster, a possible signature.

Between the trimmed V and J ends, which lost 2 bases and 2 bases, there was a span of 25 bases. The CDR3 contains 19 residues. Germline assignment: CDR1 SEHNR and CDR2 FQNEAQ (reference sequence). This TCR came from a human donor with multiple sclerosis. The donor label of this sample is uncertain. The V gene is TRBV7-9, the J gene TRBJ2-7; perhaps TRBD1 as D (7 bases). The sequencing sample was made of PBMCs. Here the CDR3 reads CASSLKGGAAGTVTYEQYF. The CDR3 nucleotides read TGTGCCAGCAGCTTAAAGGGGGGAGCGGCCGGGACAGTAACCTACGAGCAGTACTTC.